Sequencing of this T cell receptor (beta chain) was carried out in a study of patients and donors after allogeneic stem cell transplantation. TCRdb itself ran the RT-PCR reads through MiXCR, one entry per CDR3 protein. The data contain about 110,000 distinct CDR3 sequences, approximately 40% of them singletons. The CDR3 totals 16 residues. Germline V lookup: CDR1 MNHEY, CDR2 SMNVEV (reference sequence). Trimming took off 5 bases at V and 5 bases at J, with 16 bases between the two ends. The sequence came from a human donor who was either an allogeneic HSCT recipient or a stem cell or donor lymphocyte infusion donor (not recorded which). It is not recorded whose cells these are; they may come from a transplant donor. The chain carries TRBV27 and TRBJ1-6, with D unresolved. The material sequenced was blood, either unsorted or a sorted T cell fraction (not recorded which). CDR3 bases: TGTGCCAGCAGTCCGTACTCCGTCTCACATAATTCACCCCTCCACTTT. Amino acid sequence: CASSPYSVSHNSPLHF.